The rows below give T cell receptor beta chains drawn from one sample of a study of control samples from healthy donors and cancer patients. Sequenced by immunoSEQ multiplex PCR; TCRdb stores in-frame clones only, minus some. The repertoire holds 150,000 or so clones, under 95% seen once, with roughly 5.5% in the top ten. Material for sequencing was blood. The source of these receptors is a young man in good health. Both conserved end residues are part of each CDR3. Fields, in order: clone size, J gene, D gene, V gene, CDR3 protein, CDR3 DNA. The D gene is left open where the match is weak. Expanded clones get a size class; other rows say once, few or many, or leave the size out.

abundance: NA; j_gene: TRBJ1-5; d_gene: NA; v_gene: TRBV12-5; CDR3aa: CASGLVPDGGIGGNQPQHF; CDR3nt: TGTGCTAGTGGTTTGGTCCCCGACGGGGGGATCGGGGGCAATCAGCCCCAGCATTTT
abundance: NA; j_gene: TRBJ1-5; d_gene: TRBD1; v_gene: TRBV7-2; CDR3aa: CASSAPQGGQGAVNQPQHF; CDR3nt: TGTGCCAGCAGCGCCCCGCAGGGGGGACAGGGGGCTGTGAACCAGCCCCAGCATTTT
abundance: once; j_gene: TRBJ2-7; d_gene: NA; v_gene: TRBV30; CDR3aa: CAWSNDGVFLPATSYEQYF; CDR3nt: TGTGCCTGGAGTAATGATGGGGTATTCCTCCCGGCGACCTCCTACGAGCAGTACTTC
abundance: NA; j_gene: TRBJ1-5; d_gene: NA; v_gene: TRBV24-1; CDR3aa: CATRAGPNQPQHF; CDR3nt: TGTGCCACGAGGGCCGGTCCCAATCAGCCCCAGCATTTT
abundance: few; j_gene: TRBJ1-5; d_gene: NA; v_gene: TRBV30; CDR3aa: CAWSPGTQPQHF; CDR3nt: TGTGCCTGGAGTCCGGGGACCCAGCCCCAGCATTTT
abundance: NA; j_gene: TRBJ1-1; d_gene: TRBD1; v_gene: TRBV7-9; CDR3aa: CASSQGTAEAFF; CDR3nt: TGTGCCAGCAGTCAAGGGACAGCTGAAGCTTTCTTT
abundance: NA; j_gene: TRBJ1-1; d_gene: NA; v_gene: TRBV19; CDR3aa: CASSTRAYDTEAFF; CDR3nt: TGTGCCAGTAGTACCCGGGCGTATGACACTGAAGCTTTCTTT
abundance: once; j_gene: TRBJ1-2; d_gene: NA; v_gene: TRBV7-2; CDR3aa: CASSSHSGAGNYGYTF; CDR3nt: TGTGCCAGCAGCTCCCACAGCGGGGCGGGTAACTATGGCTACACCTTC
abundance: NA; j_gene: TRBJ2-7; d_gene: NA; v_gene: TRBV7-9; CDR3aa: CASSPRTALTYEQYF; CDR3nt: TGTGCCAGCAGCCCCCGGACAGCCCTTACCTACGAGCAGTACTTC
abundance: NA; j_gene: TRBJ2-3; d_gene: NA; v_gene: TRBV28; CDR3aa: CASTGSISTDTQYF; CDR3nt: TGTGCCAGCACAGGCTCAATTAGCACAGATACGCAGTATTTT
abundance: NA; j_gene: TRBJ1-5; d_gene: TRBD1; v_gene: TRBV7-6; CDR3aa: CASSVDRDQPQHF; CDR3nt: TGTGCCAGCAGCGTCGACAGGGATCAGCCCCAGCATTTT
abundance: NA; j_gene: TRBJ1-1; d_gene: TRBD1; v_gene: TRBV5-8; CDR3aa: CASSLGGQGNTEAFF; CDR3nt: TGTGCCAGCAGCTTGGGGGGACAGGGGAACACTGAAGCTTTCTTT
abundance: NA; j_gene: TRBJ1-3; d_gene: NA; v_gene: TRBV6-5; CDR3aa: CASSYGEGGNTIYF; CDR3nt: TGTGCCAGCAGTTACGGCGAGGGGGGAAACACCATATATTTT
abundance: NA; j_gene: TRBJ2-1; d_gene: TRBD2; v_gene: TRBV10-3; CDR3aa: CAISREDEQFF; CDR3nt: TGTGCCATCAGCCGGGAGGATGAGCAGTTCTTC
abundance: NA; j_gene: TRBJ2-2; d_gene: TRBD1; v_gene: TRBV19; CDR3aa: CASQTGVRPETGELFF; CDR3nt: TGTGCCAGTCAAACAGGGGTGAGGCCGGAGACCGGGGAGCTGTTTTTT
abundance: NA; j_gene: TRBJ2-5; d_gene: TRBD1; v_gene: TRBV12-5; CDR3aa: CASGPRTGTETQYF; CDR3nt: TGTGCTAGTGGTCCACGGACAGGGACAGAGACCCAGTACTTC
abundance: NA; j_gene: TRBJ1-5; d_gene: TRBD1; v_gene: TRBV7-2; CDR3aa: CASSLAGTGGREPQHF; CDR3nt: TGTGCCAGCAGCTTAGCGGGGACAGGGGGCAGGGAGCCCCAGCATTTT
abundance: NA; j_gene: TRBJ2-1; d_gene: NA; v_gene: TRBV4-2; CDR3aa: CASSFVGEQFF; CDR3nt: TGTGCCAGCAGCTTCGTAGGTGAGCAGTTCTTC
abundance: NA; j_gene: TRBJ1-1; d_gene: TRBD1; v_gene: TRBV6-5; CDR3aa: CASRFWDRGPTEAFF; CDR3nt: TGTGCCAGCAGGTTCTGGGACAGGGGGCCTACTGAAGCTTTCTTT
abundance: NA; j_gene: TRBJ2-1; d_gene: NA; v_gene: TRBV6-5; CDR3aa: CACGVGGARYNEQFF; CDR3nt: TGTGCCTGCGGGGTTGGGGGGGCACGCTACAATGAGCAGTTCTTC
abundance: NA; j_gene: TRBJ1-5; d_gene: NA; v_gene: TRBV6-5; CDR3aa: CASSSTGLSNQPQHF; CDR3nt: TGTGCCAGCAGCAGTACGGGACTTAGCAATCAGCCCCAGCATTTT
abundance: NA; j_gene: TRBJ1-2; d_gene: NA; v_gene: TRBV30; CDR3aa: CAWSVRRVGVGGYTF; CDR3nt: TGTGCCTGGAGTGTACGGCGGGTAGGCGTCGGTGGCTACACCTTC
abundance: NA; j_gene: TRBJ1-4; d_gene: NA; v_gene: TRBV5-1; CDR3aa: CASSLYGSPATNEKLFF; CDR3nt: TGCGCCAGCAGCTTGTATGGCAGCCCTGCAACTAATGAAAAACTGTTTTTT
abundance: NA; j_gene: TRBJ2-3; d_gene: NA; v_gene: TRBV24-1; CDR3aa: CATSADSTDTQYF; CDR3nt: TGTGCCACCAGTGCCGACAGTACAGATACGCAGTATTTT
abundance: NA; j_gene: TRBJ2-7; d_gene: NA; v_gene: TRBV10-3; CDR3aa: CAIWLDIPYF; CDR3nt: TGTGCCATCTGGTTGGACATACCGTACTTC
abundance: few; j_gene: TRBJ2-4; d_gene: NA; v_gene: TRBV19; CDR3aa: CASGVGRAKNIQYF; CDR3nt: TGTGCCAGTGGGGTTGGAAGGGCCAAAAACATTCAGTACTTC
abundance: NA; j_gene: TRBJ1-6; d_gene: NA; v_gene: TRBV9; CDR3aa: CASSWTDYNSPLHF; CDR3nt: TGTGCCAGCAGCTGGACAGACTATAATTCACCCCTCCACTTT
abundance: NA; j_gene: TRBJ2-1; d_gene: NA; v_gene: TRBV19; CDR3aa: CASSGEYNEQFF; CDR3nt: TGTGCCAGTAGCGGGGAGTACAATGAGCAGTTCTTC
abundance: NA; j_gene: TRBJ2-1; d_gene: NA; v_gene: TRBV5-1; CDR3aa: CASSLAGIHNNEQFF; CDR3nt: TGCGCCAGCAGCTTGGCCGGGATACATAACAATGAGCAGTTCTTC
abundance: NA; j_gene: TRBJ2-3; d_gene: TRBD2; v_gene: TRBV9; CDR3aa: CASSVFAGATDTQYF; CDR3nt: TGTGCCAGCAGCGTCTTTGCGGGAGCCACAGATACGCAGTATTTT
abundance: once; j_gene: TRBJ1-2; d_gene: NA; v_gene: TRBV9; CDR3aa: CASSVVSVKNYGYTF; CDR3nt: TGTGCCAGCAGCGTTGTGAGTGTGAAGAACTATGGCTACACCTTC
abundance: NA; j_gene: TRBJ2-7; d_gene: NA; v_gene: TRBV6-1; CDR3aa: CASSEPPASSYEQYF; CDR3nt: TGTGCCAGCAGTGAACCCCCAGCGAGCTCCTACGAGCAGTACTTC
abundance: NA; j_gene: TRBJ2-7; d_gene: TRBD1; v_gene: TRBV2; CDR3aa: CASSARTGIYEQYF; CDR3nt: TGTGCCAGCAGTGCCCGGACAGGGATCTACGAGCAGTACTTC
abundance: NA; j_gene: TRBJ1-2; d_gene: NA; v_gene: TRBV5-6; CDR3aa: CASSRVGGVIGYTF; CDR3nt: TGTGCCAGCAGCCGCGTCGGGGGCGTAATTGGCTACACCTTC
abundance: few; j_gene: TRBJ2-5; d_gene: NA; v_gene: TRBV2; CDR3aa: CASSVQGGETQYF; CDR3nt: TGTGCCAGCAGTGTCCAGGGGGGGGAGACCCAGTACTTC
abundance: NA; j_gene: TRBJ1-1; d_gene: NA; v_gene: TRBV11-1; CDR3aa: CASSQNRSPGAFF; CDR3nt: TGTGCCAGCAGCCAGAACAGGTCCCCGGGGGCTTTCTTT
abundance: NA; j_gene: TRBJ1-2; d_gene: NA; v_gene: TRBV7-2; CDR3aa: CASSLGGYNYGYTF; CDR3nt: TGTGCCAGCAGCTTGGGGGGTTATAACTATGGCTACACCTTC
abundance: NA; j_gene: TRBJ2-7; d_gene: NA; v_gene: TRBV18; CDR3aa: CASSPRVDSTYEQYF; CDR3nt: TGTGCCAGCTCACCAAGAGTTGACAGCACCTACGAGCAGTACTTC
abundance: NA; j_gene: TRBJ1-3; d_gene: TRBD1; v_gene: TRBV6-1; CDR3aa: CASSEFFRGPGNTIYF; CDR3nt: TGTGCCAGCAGTGAATTTTTCAGGGGGCCTGGAAACACCATATATTTT
abundance: once; j_gene: TRBJ2-7; d_gene: NA; v_gene: TRBV12-3/TRBV12-4; CDR3aa: CASSQRIPEQYF; CDR3nt: TGTGCCAGCAGCCAGCGGATCCCCGAGCAGTACTTC
abundance: once; j_gene: TRBJ2-7; d_gene: NA; v_gene: TRBV7-9; CDR3aa: CASSFPGVSSEYEQYF; CDR3nt: TGTGCCAGCAGCTTCCCCGGGGTCTCTTCAGAGTACGAGCAGTACTTC
abundance: NA; j_gene: TRBJ2-3; d_gene: NA; v_gene: TRBV27; CDR3aa: CASSLMGSTTDTQYF; CDR3nt: TGTGCCAGCAGTTTAATGGGGTCCACCACAGATACGCAGTATTTT
abundance: NA; j_gene: TRBJ2-3; d_gene: NA; v_gene: TRBV27; CDR3aa: CASSPVGRFPDTQYF; CDR3nt: TGTGCCAGCAGTCCCGTAGGCAGGTTTCCAGATACGCAGTATTTT
abundance: NA; j_gene: TRBJ2-5; d_gene: NA; v_gene: TRBV7-2; CDR3aa: CASSIGILSRPEETQYF; CDR3nt: TGTGCCAGCAGCATAGGGATACTCTCACGTCCAGAAGAGACCCAGTACTTC
abundance: NA; j_gene: TRBJ2-7; d_gene: NA; v_gene: TRBV20-1; CDR3aa: CSANLLAGYF; CDR3nt: TGCAGTGCTAATCTACTAGCCGGGTACTTC
abundance: NA; j_gene: TRBJ2-7; d_gene: NA; v_gene: TRBV27; CDR3aa: CASSLGSGAYEQYF; CDR3nt: TGTGCCAGCAGTTTAGGCAGCGGCGCCTACGAGCAGTACTTC
abundance: NA; j_gene: TRBJ1-1; d_gene: TRBD1; v_gene: TRBV4-1; CDR3aa: CASSQENRGRTEAFF; CDR3nt: TGCGCCAGCAGCCAAGAGAACAGGGGTAGGACTGAAGCTTTCTTT
abundance: NA; j_gene: TRBJ1-2; d_gene: TRBD1; v_gene: TRBV12-3/TRBV12-4; CDR3aa: CASSLITGEGYTF; CDR3nt: TGTGCCAGCAGTTTAATCACAGGGGAGGGCTACACCTTC
abundance: NA; j_gene: TRBJ2-7; d_gene: NA; v_gene: TRBV19; CDR3aa: CASSVDSLYEQYF; CDR3nt: TGTGCCAGTAGTGTTGACAGTCTCTACGAGCAGTACTTC
abundance: once; j_gene: TRBJ1-5; d_gene: NA; v_gene: TRBV4-1; CDR3aa: CASSQGTDSNQPQHF; CDR3nt: TGCGCCAGCAGCCAAGGGACAGATAGCAATCAGCCCCAGCATTTT
abundance: once; j_gene: TRBJ1-3; d_gene: NA; v_gene: TRBV18; CDR3aa: CASSATGASGNTIYF; CDR3nt: TGTGCCAGCTCCGCAACGGGAGCCTCTGGAAACACCATATATTTT